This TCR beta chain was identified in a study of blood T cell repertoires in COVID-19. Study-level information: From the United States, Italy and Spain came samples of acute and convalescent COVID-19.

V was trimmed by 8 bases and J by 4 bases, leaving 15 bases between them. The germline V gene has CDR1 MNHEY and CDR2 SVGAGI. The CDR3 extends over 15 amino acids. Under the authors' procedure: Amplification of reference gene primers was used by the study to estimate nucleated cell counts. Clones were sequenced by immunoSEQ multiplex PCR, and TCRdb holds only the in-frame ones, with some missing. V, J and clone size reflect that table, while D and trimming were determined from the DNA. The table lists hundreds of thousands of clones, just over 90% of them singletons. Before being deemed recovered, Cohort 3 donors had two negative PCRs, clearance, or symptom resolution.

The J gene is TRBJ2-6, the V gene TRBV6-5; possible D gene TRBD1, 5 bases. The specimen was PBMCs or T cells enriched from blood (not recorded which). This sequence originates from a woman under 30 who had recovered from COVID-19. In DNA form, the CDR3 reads TGTGCCAGCGGCAGGGTCCCCTCCGGGGCCAACGTCCTGACTTTC. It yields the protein CASGRVPSGANVLTF.